This T cell receptor beta chain was identified in a study of blood T cell repertoires in COVID-19. Study in general: Italy, Spain and the United States were the sources of the convalescent and acute COVID-19 samples. T cells, B-cell-depleted T cells, or PBMCs supplied cDNA or gDNA.

Only in-frame clones appear in the TCRdb table, and some are missing; sequencing was by immunoSEQ multiplex PCR. The table shows more than 60,000 clones, with almost 85% occurring only once. The length of the CDR3 is 15 residues. Unmatched junction bases numbered 0, after V lost 1 base and J lost 6 bases. Germline CDR1 is SGHVS and CDR2 is FNYEAQ. Sequenced: peripheral blood. The TCR comes from a human donor in a cohort sampled during active COVID-19. The chain links TRBV7-6 to TRBJ2-1, with TRBD2 matching 13 bases. CDR3 amino acids: CASSLGTSGGNEQFF. The CDR3 DNA reads TGTGCCAGCAGCTTAGGGACTAGCGGGGGCAATGAGCAGTTCTTC.